By frequency in the sample, the clone carrying this T cell receptor beta chain is medium-sized. TCRdb independently ran MiXCR on the reads; one entry per CDR3 protein. The sample shows roughly 18,000 distinct CDR3 sequences, roughly 10% of them seen only once. This sample stems from a study of type 1 regulatory T cells. Whole-study context: T-allo10 is an in vitro-generated, Tr1-enriched CD4 T cell product specific for alloantigen.

The sequence came from a human donor in good health. Sequenced input: CD4+ T cells, either the whole sample or a sorted fraction (not recorded which).

CDR3 residues: CSAEASGETQYF. The DNA of the CDR3 is TGCAGCGCCGAAGCTAGCGGAGAGACCCAGTACTTC. The rearrangement joins TRBV29-1 to TRBJ2-5; 7 nucleotides agree with TRBD2. Trimming removed 7 bases from V and 4 bases from J; junction bases left unmatched: 6. From germline, CDR1 is SQVTM and CDR2 ANQGSEA. The CDR3 spans 12 residues.